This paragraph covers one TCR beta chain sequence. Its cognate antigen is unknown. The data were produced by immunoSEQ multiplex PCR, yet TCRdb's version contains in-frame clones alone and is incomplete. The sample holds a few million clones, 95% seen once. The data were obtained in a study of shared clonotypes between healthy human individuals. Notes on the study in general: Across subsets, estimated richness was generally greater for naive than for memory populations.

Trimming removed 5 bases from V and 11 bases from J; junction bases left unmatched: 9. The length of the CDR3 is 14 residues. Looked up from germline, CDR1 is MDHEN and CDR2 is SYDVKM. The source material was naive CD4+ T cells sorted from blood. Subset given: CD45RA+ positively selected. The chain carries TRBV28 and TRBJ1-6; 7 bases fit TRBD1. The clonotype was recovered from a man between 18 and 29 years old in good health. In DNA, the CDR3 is TGTGCCAGCAGTCGACAGGGAAAGATGACACCCCTCCACTTT. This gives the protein CASSRQGKMTPLHF. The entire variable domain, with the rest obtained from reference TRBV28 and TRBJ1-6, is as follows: DVKVTQSSRYLVKRTGEKVFLECVQDMDHENMFWYRQDPGLGLRLIYFSYDVKMKEKGDIPEGYSVSREKKERFSLILESASTNQTSMYLCASSRQGKMTPLHFGNGTRLTVT.